The clone carrying this T cell receptor beta chain was observed a few times. This sample stems from a study of spatial heterogeneity in lung cancer. TCRdb re-derived calls from the 5' RACE reads in MiXCR, one entry per CDR3 protein. Of approximately 90,000 distinct CDR3 sequences in the sample, approximately 8.9% were seen once. The CDR3 is made up of 14 amino acids. Germline loops: CDR1 SGHVS, CDR2 FNYEAQ. With 5 bases clipped from V and 3 bases from J, the junction kept 6 bases outside the gene matches. Specified time point: sample taken at primary tumor resection. The input material, whole RNA from tumor, nontumor lung or frozen PBMC, was sequenced unsorted.

The source is a male donor with early-stage non-small cell lung cancer. J is TRBJ2-7 and V is TRBV7-6; 8 bases align to TRBD2. The sample in question was PBMCs, obtained at surgery. CDR3 in DNA: TGTGCCAGCAGCCCTATGGGGACTAGCTACGAGCAGTACTTC. Residues: CASSPMGTSYEQYF.